The T cell receptor (beta chain) under discussion was sequenced for a study of early T cells in non-severe SARS-CoV-2 infection. Whole-study context: Bulk RNA taken from unsorted whole blood was sequenced, leaving chains unpaired.

Individual cDNA molecules carried attached unique molecular identifiers. TCRdb reprocessed the 5' RACE reads with MiXCR, giving one entry per CDR3 protein. The sample comprises about 98,000 distinct CDR3 sequences, 13% to 15% of which are singletons, and around 7% rests with the top ten. The germline V gene encodes CDR1 LGHNA and CDR2 YNFKEQ. Trimming cost V 0 bases and J 6 bases; bases outside gene matches: 4. CDR3 length: 16 amino acids. The sequencing sample was made of whole blood. The clonotype was recovered from an adult who was a healthcare worker with PCR-confirmed SARS-CoV-2 infection or an uninfected control (not recorded which). This chain connects TRBV4-2 to TRBJ2-2; 10 nucleotides line up with TRBD2. CDR3 protein: CASSQEALAGAGELFF. CDR3 nucleotides: TGTGCCAGCAGCCAAGAGGCCCTAGCGGGAGCCGGGGAGCTGTTTTTT.